This T cell receptor beta chain was documented in a study of identical twins. J gave up 4 bases and V 6 bases, and 11 bases lay outside the gene matches. This CDR3 contains 17 residues. This clonotype was counted only a few times. TCRdb itself ran the 5' RACE reads through MiXCR, one entry per CDR3 protein. The repertoire includes some 600,000 distinct CDR3 sequences, less than 9% of them detected once, and around 1.6% sits in the top ten. The data also belong to a second study, concerning yellow fever vaccine responses in identical twins.

Sequenced material: PBMCs. This clonotype was sampled from a woman under 30 in good health. This rearrangement joins TRBV12-3 or TRBV12-4 to TRBJ2-2; 10 bases are shared with TRBD1. This chain's CDR3 is CASSNPVRTGGTGELFF. CDR3 bases: TGTGCCAGCAGCAACCCCGTTAGGACAGGGGGCACCGGGGAGCTGTTTTTT.